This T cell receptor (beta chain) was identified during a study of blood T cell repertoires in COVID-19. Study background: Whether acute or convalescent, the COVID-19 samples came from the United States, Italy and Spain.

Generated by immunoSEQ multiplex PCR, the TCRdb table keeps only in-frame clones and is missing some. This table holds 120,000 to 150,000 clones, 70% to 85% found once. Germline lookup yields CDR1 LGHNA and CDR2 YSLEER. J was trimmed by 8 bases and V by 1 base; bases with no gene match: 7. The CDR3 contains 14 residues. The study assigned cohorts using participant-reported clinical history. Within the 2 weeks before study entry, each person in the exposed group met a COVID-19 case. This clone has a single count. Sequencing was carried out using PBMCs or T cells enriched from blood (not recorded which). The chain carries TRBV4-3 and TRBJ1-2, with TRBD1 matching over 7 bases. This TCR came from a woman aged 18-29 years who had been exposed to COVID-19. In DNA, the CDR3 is TGCGCCAGCAGCCAAGTTTGGACAGGTGGAGGCTACACCTTC. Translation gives CASSQVWTGGGYTF.